One sample yielded the 6 T cell receptor beta chains listed below, sequenced in a study of shared clonotypes between healthy human individuals. It was CD45RO-negative cells, positively selected for CCR7, that made up naive CD8 cells, with terminally differentiated effector memory CD45RA+ cells excluded. The protocol was immunoSEQ multiplex PCR, while the TCRdb copy is restricted to in-frame clones and leaves out a portion. This sample carries 550,000 to 600,000 clones, 98% of them seen once, and the ten largest clones take more than 0.3%. The sequenced material came from naive CD8+ T cells sorted from blood. The receptors stem from a man in his thirties or forties in good health.

This sequence joins TRBV7-9 and TRBJ2-1, with D possibly TRBD2 on 5 matching bases. The CDR3 length is 16 residues. The V gene's germline CDR1 is SEHNR and CDR2 FQNEAQ (reference sequence). The V end was cut by 5 bases, the J end by 7 bases, with 21 bases between. DNA of the CDR3: TGTGCCAGCAGCCCCCGAGTCGGGAAGAATGCAAATGAGCAGTTCTTC. Residues: CASSPRVGKNANEQFF.

The chain joins TRBV27 to TRBJ2-7, with D unresolved. V lost 6 bases to trimming and J lost 2 bases, with 5 bases between them. Germline CDR1 is MNHEY and CDR2 is SMNVEV (reference sequence). The CDR3 extends over 11 amino acids. CDR3 bases: TGTGCCAGCAGGAATACCTACGAGCAGTACTTC. This sequence encodes CASRNTYEQYF.

The chain has TRBV7-9 and TRBJ2-7; D unresolved. Between the trimmed V and J ends, which lost 5 bases and 2 bases, there was a span of 10 bases. Germline V gene sequence: CDR1 SEHNR, CDR2 FQNEAQ (reference sequence). The CDR3 loop spans 13 amino acids. The CDR3 coding sequence is TGTGCCAGCAGCGTTAGTAACCCCTACGAGCAGTACTTC. Its translation: CASSVSNPYEQYF.

V gene TRBV5-1 combines with J gene TRBJ1-3; tentative D call: TRBD1 (6 bases). Germline V lookup: CDR1 SGHRS, CDR2 YFSETQ. Trimming stripped 4 bases from V and 16 bases from J, with 21 bases between. CDR3 length: 13 residues. The CDR3 reads CASSPDSTGLMYF. CDR3 nucleotide sequence: TGCGCCAGCAGCCCGGACAGCACAGGGTTAATGTATTTT.

CDR3 sequence: CASSPIGGIYNEQFF. The CDR3, as DNA: TGTGCCAGCAGCCCGATCGGAGGGATATACAATGAGCAGTTCTTC. The rearrangement joins TRBV7-9 to TRBJ2-1, with D perhaps matching TRBD2 (6 bases). This CDR3 region has 15 residues. Germline CDR1 reads SEHNR; CDR2 reads FQNEAQ (reference sequence). V was shortened by 5 bases and J by 4 bases, with 15 bases between the two germline ends. Supplemented by reference TRBV7-9 and TRBJ2-1, the full variable domain reads DTGVSQNPRHKITKRGQNVTFRCDPISEHNRLYWYRQTLGQGPEFLTYFQNEAQLEKSRLLSDRFSAERPKGSFSTLEIQRTEQGDSAMYLCASSPIGGIYNEQFFGPGTRLTVL.

The CDR3 DNA is TGTGCCAGCAGCTATGGGGGTAGAGAGCAGTTCTTC. This codes for CASSYGGREQFF. This chain joins TRBV5-4 and TRBJ2-1, with D perhaps matching TRBD1 or TRBD2 (5 bases each). Looked up from germline, CDR1 is SGHNT and CDR2 is YYREEE (reference sequence). Deletions cut 3 bases from V and 10 bases from J, with 11 bases between. CDR3 length: 12 amino acids. Looking up the rest from reference TRBV5-4 and TRBJ2-1 gives the full variable domain: ETGVTQSPTHLIKTRGQQVTLRCSSQSGHNTVSWYQQALGQGPQFIFQYYREEENGRGNFPPRFSGLQFPNYSSELNVNALELDDSALYLCASSYGGREQFFGPGTRLTVL.